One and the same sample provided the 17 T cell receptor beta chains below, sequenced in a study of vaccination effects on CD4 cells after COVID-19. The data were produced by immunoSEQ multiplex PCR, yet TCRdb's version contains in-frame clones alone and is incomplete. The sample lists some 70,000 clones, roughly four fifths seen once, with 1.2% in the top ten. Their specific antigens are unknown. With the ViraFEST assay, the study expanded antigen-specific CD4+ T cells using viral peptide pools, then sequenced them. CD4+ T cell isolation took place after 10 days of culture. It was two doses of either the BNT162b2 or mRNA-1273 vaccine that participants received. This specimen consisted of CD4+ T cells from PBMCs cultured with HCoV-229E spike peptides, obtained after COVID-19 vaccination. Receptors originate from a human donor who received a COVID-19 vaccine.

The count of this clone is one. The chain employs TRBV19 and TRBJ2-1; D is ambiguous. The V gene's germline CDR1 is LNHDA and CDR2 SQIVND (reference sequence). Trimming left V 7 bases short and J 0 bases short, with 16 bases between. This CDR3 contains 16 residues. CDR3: CASNRAGPSSYNEQFF. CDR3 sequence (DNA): TGTGCCAGTAACCGCGCAGGTCCTAGCTCCTACAATGAGCAGTTCTTC.

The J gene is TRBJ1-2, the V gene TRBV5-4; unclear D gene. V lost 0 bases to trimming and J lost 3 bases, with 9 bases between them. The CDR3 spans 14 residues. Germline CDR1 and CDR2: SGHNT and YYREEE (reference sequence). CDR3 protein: CASSLVLGDYGYTF. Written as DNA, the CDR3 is TGTGCCAGCAGCTTGGTCCTGGGAGACTATGGCTACACCTTC.

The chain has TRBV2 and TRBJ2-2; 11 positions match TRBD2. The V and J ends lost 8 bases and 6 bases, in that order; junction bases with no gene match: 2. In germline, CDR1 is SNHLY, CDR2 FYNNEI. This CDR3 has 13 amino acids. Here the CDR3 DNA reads TGTGCCAGCGTAGCGGGGGGGTCCGGGGAGCTGTTTTTT. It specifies CASVAGGSGELFF. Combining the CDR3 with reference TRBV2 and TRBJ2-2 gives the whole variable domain EPEVTQTPSHQVTQMGQEVILRCVPISNHLYFYWYRQILGQKVEFLVSFYNNEISEKSEIFDDQFSVERPDGSNFTLKIRSTKLEDSAMYFCASVAGGSGELFFGEGSRLTVL.

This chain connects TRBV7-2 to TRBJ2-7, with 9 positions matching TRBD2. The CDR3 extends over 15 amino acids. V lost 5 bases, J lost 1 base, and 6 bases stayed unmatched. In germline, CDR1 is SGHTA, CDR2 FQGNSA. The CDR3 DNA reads TGTGCCAGCAGCCGGGAGGCGGGGGGGTCCTACGAGCAGTACGTC. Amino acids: CASSREAGGSYEQYV.

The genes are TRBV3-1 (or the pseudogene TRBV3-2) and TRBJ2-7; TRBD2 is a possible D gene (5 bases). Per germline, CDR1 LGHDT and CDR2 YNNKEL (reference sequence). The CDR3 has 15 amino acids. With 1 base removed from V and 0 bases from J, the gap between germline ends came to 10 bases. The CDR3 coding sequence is TGTGCCAGCAGCCAAGCAGAGGGAAGCTCCTACGAGCAGTACGTC. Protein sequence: CASSQAEGSSYEQYV.

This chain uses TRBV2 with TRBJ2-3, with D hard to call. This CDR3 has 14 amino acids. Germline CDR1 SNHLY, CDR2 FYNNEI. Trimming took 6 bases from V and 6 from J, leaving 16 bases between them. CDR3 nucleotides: TGTGCCAGCAGGGCCCAGGAATCTTCGGATACGCAGTATTTT. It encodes CASRAQESSDTQYF. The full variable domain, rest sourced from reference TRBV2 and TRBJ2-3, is EPEVTQTPSHQVTQMGQEVILRCVPISNHLYFYWYRQILGQKVEFLVSFYNNEISEKSEIFDDQFSVERPDGSNFTLKIRSTKLEDSAMYFCASRAQESSDTQYFGPGTRLTVL.

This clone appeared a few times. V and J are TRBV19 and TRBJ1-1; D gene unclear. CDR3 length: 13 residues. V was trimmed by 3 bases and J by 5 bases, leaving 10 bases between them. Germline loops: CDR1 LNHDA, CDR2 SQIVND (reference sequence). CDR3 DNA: TGTGCCAGTAGTATCCAGGCCGGAACTGAAGCTTTCTTT. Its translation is CASSIQAGTEAFF.

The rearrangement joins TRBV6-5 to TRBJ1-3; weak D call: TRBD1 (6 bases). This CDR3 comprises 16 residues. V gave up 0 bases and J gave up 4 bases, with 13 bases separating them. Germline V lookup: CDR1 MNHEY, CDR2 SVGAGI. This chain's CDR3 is CASSYSKGQGGNTIYF. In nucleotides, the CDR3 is TGTGCCAGCAGTTACTCGAAGGGACAAGGAGGAAACACCATATATTTT.

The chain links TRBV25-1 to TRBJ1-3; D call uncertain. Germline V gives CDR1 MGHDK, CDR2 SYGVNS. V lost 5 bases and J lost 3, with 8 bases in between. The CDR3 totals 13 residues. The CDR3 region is CASSHGGGNTIYF. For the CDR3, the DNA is TGTGCCAGCAGTCACGGAGGTGGAAACACCATATATTTT.

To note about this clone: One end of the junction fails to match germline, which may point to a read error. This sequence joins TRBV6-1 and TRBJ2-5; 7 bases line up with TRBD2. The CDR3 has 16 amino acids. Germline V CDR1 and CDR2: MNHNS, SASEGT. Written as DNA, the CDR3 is TGTGCCAGCACTGAACTTGCTCAGGGAGCGGGGGAGACCCAGTACTTC. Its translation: CASTELAQGAGETQYF.

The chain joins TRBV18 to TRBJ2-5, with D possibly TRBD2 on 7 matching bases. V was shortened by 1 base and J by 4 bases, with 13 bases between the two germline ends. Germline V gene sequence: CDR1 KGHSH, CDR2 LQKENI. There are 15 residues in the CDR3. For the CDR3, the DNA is TGTGCCAGCTCACCACGAAACGGGGGGCGAGAGACCCAGTACTTC. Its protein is CASSPRNGGRETQYF.

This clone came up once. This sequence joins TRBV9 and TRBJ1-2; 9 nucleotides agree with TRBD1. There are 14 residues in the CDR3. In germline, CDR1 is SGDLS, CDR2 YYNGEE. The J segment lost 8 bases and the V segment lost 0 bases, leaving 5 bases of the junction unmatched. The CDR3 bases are TGTGCCAGCAGCGTAGAACAGGGGGCAGCGGGCTACACCTTC. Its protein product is CASSVEQGAAGYTF. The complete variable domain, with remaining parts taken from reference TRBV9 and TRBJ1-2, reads DSGVTQTPKHLITATGQRVTLRCSPRSGDLSVYWYQQSLDQGLQFLIQYYNGEERAKGNILERFSAQQFPDLHSELNLSSLELGDSALYFCASSVEQGAAGYTFGSGTRLTVV.

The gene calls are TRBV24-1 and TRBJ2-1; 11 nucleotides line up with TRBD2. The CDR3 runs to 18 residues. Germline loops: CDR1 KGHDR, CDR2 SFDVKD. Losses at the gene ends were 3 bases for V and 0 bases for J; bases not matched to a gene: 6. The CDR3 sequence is CATSDPGLAENSYNEQFF. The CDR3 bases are TGTGCCACCAGTGATCCGGGACTAGCGGAGAACTCCTACAATGAGCAGTTCTTC.

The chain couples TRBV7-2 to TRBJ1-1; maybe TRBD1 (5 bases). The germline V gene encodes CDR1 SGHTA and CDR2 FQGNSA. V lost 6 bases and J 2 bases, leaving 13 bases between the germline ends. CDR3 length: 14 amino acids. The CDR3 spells CASRQPQGNTEAFF. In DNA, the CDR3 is TGTGCCAGCAGACAACCTCAGGGAAACACTGAAGCTTTCTTT.

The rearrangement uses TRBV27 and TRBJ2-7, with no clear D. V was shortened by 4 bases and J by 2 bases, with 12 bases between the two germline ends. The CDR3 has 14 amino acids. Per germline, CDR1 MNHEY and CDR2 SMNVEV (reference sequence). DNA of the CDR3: TGTGCCAGCAGTTCACGGGCCACAACCTACGAGCAGTACGTC. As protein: CASSSRATTYEQYV.

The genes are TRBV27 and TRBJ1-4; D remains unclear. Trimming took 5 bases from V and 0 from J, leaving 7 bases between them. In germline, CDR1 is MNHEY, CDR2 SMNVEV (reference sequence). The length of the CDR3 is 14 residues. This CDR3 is CASSRMTTNEKLFF. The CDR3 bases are TGTGCCAGCAGTAGGATGACAACTAATGAAAAACTGTTTTTT.

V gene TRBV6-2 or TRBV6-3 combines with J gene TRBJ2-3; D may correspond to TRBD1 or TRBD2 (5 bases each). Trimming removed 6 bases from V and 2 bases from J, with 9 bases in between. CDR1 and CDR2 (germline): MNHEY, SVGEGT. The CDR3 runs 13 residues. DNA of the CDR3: TGTGCCAGCAGCCGGGACCACACAGATACGCAGTATTTT. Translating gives CASSRDHTDTQYF.